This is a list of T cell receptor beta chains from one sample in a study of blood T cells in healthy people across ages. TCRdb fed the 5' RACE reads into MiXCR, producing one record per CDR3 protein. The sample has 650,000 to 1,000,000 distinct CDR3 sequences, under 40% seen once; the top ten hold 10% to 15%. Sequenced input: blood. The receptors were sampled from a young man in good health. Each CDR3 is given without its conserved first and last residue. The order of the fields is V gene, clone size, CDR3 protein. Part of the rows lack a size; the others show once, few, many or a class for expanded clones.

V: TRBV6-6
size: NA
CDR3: ASGAVGNQPQH

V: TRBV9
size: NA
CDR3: ASSVATGQGAVNYGYT

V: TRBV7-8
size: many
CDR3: ASSPGFAGARGGYT

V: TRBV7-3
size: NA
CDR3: ASSSPLAARGEQY

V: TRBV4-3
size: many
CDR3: ASSHGTGSETQY

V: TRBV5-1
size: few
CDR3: ASSPLGLAEETQY

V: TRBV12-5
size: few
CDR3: ASAVEEETQY

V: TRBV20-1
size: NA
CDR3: SARVAGGPDTQY

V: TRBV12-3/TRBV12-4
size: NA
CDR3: ASSNSMGGLDEQY

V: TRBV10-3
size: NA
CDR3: AISEATEKDTEAF

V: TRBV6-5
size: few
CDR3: ASSVYGGRYNEQF

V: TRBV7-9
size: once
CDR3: ASSYRDRENTEAF

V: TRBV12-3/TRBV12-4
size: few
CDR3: ASFLSPERADTQY

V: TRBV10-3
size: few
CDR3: AISDLQASIADNEQF

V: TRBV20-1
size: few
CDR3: SAGRQIAQPQH

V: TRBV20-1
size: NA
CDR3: SARDGGPWTDTQY

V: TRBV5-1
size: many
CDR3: ASSTTGGTEAF

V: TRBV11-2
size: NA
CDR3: ASSTTYSGVGKNIQY

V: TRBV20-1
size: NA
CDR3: SARASEGYT

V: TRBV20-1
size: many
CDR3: SASRTGDFYEQY

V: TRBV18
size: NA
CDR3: ASLSTGEGEAKNIQY

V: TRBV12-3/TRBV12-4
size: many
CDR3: ASSAGTSGVHEQF

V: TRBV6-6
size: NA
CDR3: ASSYAGAGEETQY

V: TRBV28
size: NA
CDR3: ASSGGGSKNIQY

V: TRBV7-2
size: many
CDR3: ASSLSEPYEQY

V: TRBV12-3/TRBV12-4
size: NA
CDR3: ASSPLEPSSYNEQF

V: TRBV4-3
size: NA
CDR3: ASSQTGGFIYGYT

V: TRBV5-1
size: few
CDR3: ASSLGREVPYNEQY

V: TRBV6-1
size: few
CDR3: ASTFGSRAGATNEKLF

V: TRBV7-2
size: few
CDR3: ASRTIGYGYT

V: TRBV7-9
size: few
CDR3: ASSLRRTGELF

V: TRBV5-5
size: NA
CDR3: ASSGDLEVNTEAF

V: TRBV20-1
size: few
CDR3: SARDREAGGPNEQF

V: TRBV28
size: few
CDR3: ASSSGASNEQY

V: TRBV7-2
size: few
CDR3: ASSLAAGNQPQH

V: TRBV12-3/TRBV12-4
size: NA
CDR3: ACSLRDRVGDTQY

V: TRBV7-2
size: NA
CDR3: ASSHPPGQGSYEQY

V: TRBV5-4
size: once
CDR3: ASSPTSGVGGELF

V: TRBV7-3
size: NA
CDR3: ASSLKPGSGFSNTEAF

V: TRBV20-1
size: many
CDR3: SATSGIPTGELF

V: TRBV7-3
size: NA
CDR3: ASGYSSGANVLT

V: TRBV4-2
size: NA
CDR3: ASSQGQGKETQY

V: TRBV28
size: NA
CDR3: ASSPEGTQY

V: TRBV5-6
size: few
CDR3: ASSLEDTRPYYGYT

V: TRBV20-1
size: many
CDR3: SALYAGGGNTEAF